Listed below are T cell receptor beta chains from one sample, sequenced in a study of shared clonotypes between healthy human individuals. The repertoire was sequenced with immunoSEQ multiplex PCR; TCRdb's copy has only in-frame clones and lacks some. Of 2 million to 2.5 million clones in the sample, roughly 96% were seen once. The sequenced sample was naive CD4+ T cells sorted from blood. Receptors were obtained from a man between 18 and 35 years old in good health. CDR3s include the opening cysteine and the closing phenylalanine or tryptophan.

>TRBV27
CASAGQHYGYTF
>TRBV5-6
CASSLGPTSGQETQYF
>TRBV14
CASSLMTSADTQYF
>TRBV11-2
CASRPTTGANTEAFF
>TRBV5-6
CASAPRRGASNTEAFF
>TRBV5-4
CASSLGGTSWSNEQFF
>TRBV4-3
CASSQEKGGAGYTF
>TRBV18
CASSPGPPYEQYF
>TRBV9
CASSVEPGRSTDTQYF
>TRBV29-1
CSVVITLYAEAFF
>TRBV28
CASSSNTLPSNQPQHF
>TRBV5-1
CASRPTGTSDIQYF
>TRBV7-2
CASSPSGATDTQYF
>TRBV7-9
CASSLAGGIYEQYF
>TRBV5-1
CASSLAQGSYGNTEAFF
>TRBV18
CASSPGQQETQYF
>TRBV7-6
CASTLWENTEAFF
>TRBV2
CASSWTSGGVNEQFF
>TRBV6-5
CASSKTSGTYEQYF
>TRBV7-3
CASSPRPEAFF
>TRBV10-3
CAIRIGQGAYEQYF